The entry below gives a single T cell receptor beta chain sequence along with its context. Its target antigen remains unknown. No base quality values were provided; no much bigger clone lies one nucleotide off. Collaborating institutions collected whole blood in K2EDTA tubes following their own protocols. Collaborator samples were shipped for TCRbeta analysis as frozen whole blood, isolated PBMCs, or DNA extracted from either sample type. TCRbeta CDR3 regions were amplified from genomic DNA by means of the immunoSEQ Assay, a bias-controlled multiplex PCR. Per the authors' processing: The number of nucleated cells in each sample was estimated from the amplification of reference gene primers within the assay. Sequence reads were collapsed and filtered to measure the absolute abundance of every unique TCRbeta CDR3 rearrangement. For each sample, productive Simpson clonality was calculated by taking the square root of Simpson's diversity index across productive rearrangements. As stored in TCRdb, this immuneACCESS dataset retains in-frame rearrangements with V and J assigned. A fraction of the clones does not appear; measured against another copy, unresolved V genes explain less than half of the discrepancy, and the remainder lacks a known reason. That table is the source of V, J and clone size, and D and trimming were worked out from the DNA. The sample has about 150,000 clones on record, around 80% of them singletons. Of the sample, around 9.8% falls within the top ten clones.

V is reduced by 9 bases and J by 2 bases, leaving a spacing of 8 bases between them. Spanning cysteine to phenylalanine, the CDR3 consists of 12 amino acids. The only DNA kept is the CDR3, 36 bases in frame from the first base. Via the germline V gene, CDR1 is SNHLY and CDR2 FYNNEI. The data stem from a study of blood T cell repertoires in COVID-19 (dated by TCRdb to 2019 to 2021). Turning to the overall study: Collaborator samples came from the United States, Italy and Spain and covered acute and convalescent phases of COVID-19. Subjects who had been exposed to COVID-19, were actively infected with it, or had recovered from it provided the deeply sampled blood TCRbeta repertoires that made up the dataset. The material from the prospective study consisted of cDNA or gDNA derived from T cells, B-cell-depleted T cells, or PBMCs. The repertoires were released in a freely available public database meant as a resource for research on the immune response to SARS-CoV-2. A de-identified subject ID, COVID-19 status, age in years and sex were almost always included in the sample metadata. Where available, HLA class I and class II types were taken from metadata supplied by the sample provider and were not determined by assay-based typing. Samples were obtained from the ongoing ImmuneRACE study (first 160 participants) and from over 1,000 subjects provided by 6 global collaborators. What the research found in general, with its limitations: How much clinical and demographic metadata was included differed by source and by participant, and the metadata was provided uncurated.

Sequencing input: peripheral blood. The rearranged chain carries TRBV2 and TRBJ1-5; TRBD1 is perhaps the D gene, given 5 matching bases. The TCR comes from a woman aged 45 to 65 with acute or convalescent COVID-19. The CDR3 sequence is CARGVGNQPQHF. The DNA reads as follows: TGTGCCAGAGGGGTAGGCAATCAGCCCCAGCATTTT.